This T cell receptor (beta chain) was profiled in a study of technical replicates of blood from a handful of donors. CDR1 and CDR2 (germline): MGHRA, YSYEKL. The V gene end was trimmed by 2 bases and the J gene end by 8 bases; junction bases not matched to a gene: 7. This CDR3 spans 16 amino acids. Libraries were prepared by immunoSEQ multiplex PCR; TCRdb keeps only in-frame clonotypes and omits some of them. The sample includes 62,000 or so clones, about 87% of them seen just once. This TCR came from a human donor in good health. Some clones in this sample may be carry-over from other donors' samples. The chain uses TRBV4-1 and TRBJ2-4, with 12 bases that match TRBD2. Sequenced: PBMCs. CDR3 in amino acids: CASSQILAGGPDIQYF. DNA of the CDR3: TGCGCCAGCAGCCAAATCCTAGCGGGAGGGCCAGACATTCAGTACTTC.